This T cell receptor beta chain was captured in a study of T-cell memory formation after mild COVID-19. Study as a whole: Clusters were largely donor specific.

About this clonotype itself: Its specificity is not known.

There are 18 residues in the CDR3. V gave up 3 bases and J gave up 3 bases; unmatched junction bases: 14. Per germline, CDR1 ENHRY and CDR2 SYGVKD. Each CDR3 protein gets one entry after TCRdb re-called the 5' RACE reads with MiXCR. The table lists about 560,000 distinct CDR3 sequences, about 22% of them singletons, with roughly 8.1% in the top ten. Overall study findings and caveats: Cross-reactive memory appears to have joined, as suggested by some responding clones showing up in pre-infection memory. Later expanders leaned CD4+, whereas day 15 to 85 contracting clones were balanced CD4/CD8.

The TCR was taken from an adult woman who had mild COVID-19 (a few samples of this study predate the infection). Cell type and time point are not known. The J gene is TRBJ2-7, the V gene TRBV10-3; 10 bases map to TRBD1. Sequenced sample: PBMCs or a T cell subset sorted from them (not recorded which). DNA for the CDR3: TGTGCCATCAGTGACCCCGGGATCATGGACAGGGGGATCTACGAGCAGTACTTC. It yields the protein CAISDPGIMDRGIYEQYF.